The clone carrying this T cell receptor (beta chain) showed up just a few times. The sample originates from a study of identical twins. The CDR3 sequence is 13 residues long. Deletions cut 3 bases from V and 9 bases from J, with 13 bases between. CDR1 SGDLS and CDR2 YYNGEE come from the germline V gene. TCRdb called the 5' RACE reads again in MiXCR, with one record for every CDR3 protein. This sample carries some 240,000 distinct CDR3 sequences, about 8.3% of them seen once, and the ten largest clones take approximately 3%. These data also featured in a second study, about yellow fever vaccine responses in identical twins.

The source is a woman in her late teens or twenties in good health. The specimen was CD8+ T cells sorted from blood. The J gene is TRBJ2-1, the V gene TRBV9, with D perhaps assigned TRBD1 or TRBD2 (5 bases each). The DNA for the CDR3 is TGTGCCAGCAGCGAGGGGAGTGGGGGTGAGCAGTTCTTC. Protein sequence: CASSEGSGGEQFF.